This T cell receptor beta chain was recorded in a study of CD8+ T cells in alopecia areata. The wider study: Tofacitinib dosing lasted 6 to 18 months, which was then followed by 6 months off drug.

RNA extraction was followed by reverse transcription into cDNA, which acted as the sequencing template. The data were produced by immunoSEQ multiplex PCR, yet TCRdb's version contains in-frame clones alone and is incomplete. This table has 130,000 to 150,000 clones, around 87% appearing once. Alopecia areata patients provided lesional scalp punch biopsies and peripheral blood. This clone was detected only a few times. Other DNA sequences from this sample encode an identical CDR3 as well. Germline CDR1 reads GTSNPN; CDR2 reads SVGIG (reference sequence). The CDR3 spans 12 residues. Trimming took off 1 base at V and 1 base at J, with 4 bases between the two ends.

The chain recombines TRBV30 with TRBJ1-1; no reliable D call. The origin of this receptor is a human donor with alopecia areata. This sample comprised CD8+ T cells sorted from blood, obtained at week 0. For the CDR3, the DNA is TGTGCCTGGAGTGATTGGAACACTGAAGCTTTCTTT. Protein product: CAWSDWNTEAFF.